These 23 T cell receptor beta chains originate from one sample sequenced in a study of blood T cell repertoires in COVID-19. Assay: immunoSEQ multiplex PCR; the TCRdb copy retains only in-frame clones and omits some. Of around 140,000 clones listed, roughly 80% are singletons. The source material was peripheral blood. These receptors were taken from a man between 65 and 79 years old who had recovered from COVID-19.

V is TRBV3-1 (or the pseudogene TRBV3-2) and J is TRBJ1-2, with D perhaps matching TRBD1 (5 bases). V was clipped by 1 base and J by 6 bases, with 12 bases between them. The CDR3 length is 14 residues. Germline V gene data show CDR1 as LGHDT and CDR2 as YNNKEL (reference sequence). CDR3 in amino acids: CASSQASGRDGYTF. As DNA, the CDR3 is TGTGCCAGCAGCCAAGCTTCAGGGAGGGATGGCTACACCTTC.

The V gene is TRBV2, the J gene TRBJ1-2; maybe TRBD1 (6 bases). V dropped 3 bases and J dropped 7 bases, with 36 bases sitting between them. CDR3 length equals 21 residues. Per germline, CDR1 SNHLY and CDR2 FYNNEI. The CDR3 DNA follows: TGTGCCAGCAGTGAGGTTTTCCTCTCGGTGTTTTCGGCCAGGGGCTCGTCTGGCTACACCTTC. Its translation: CASSEVFLSVFSARGSSGYTF.

CDR3 sequence: CASSDRASLLDTQYF. CDR3 in DNA: TGTGCCAGCAGTGATAGGGCTAGCTTATTAGATACGCAGTATTTT. The chain is built from TRBV25-1 and TRBJ2-3; possibly TRBD2 for D (5 bases). Germline lookup yields CDR1 MGHDK and CDR2 SYGVNS. Trimming took 3 bases from V and 5 from J, leaving 15 bases between them. The CDR3 covers 15 residues.

CDR3 residues: CASSISGRDADTQYF. DNA for the CDR3: TGTGCCAGTAGTATAAGCGGGAGGGACGCAGATACGCAGTATTTT. The genes are TRBV19 and TRBJ2-3; 10 bases fit TRBD2. This CDR3 has 15 amino acids. V trimming: 2 bases; J trimming: 4 bases; junction bases outside the gene matches: 3. Germline V gene lookup returns CDR1 LNHDA and CDR2 SQIVND (reference sequence).

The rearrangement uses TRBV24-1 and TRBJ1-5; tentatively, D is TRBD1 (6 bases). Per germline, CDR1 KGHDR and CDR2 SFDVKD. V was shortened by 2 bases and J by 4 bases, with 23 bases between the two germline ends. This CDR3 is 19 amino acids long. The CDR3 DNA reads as TGTGCCACCAGTGATTGGGGATACGGACAGCCTCGACGGAATCAGCCCCAGCATTTT. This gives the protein CATSDWGYGQPRRNQPQHF.

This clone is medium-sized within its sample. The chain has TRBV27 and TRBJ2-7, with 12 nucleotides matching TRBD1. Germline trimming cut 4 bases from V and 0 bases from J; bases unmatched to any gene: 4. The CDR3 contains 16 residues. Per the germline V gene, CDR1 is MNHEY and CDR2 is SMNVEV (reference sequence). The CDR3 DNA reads TGTGCCAGCAGTTCCGGGACAGGGGGCACCTCCTACGAGCAGTACTTC. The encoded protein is CASSSGTGGTSYEQYF.

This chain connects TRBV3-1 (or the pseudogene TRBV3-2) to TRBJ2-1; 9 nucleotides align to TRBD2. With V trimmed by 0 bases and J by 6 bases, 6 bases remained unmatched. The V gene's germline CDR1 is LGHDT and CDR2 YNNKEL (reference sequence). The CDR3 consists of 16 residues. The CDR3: CASSQDRSGRSNEQFF. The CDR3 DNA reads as TGTGCCAGCAGCCAAGATAGGAGCGGGAGGTCCAATGAGCAGTTCTTC.

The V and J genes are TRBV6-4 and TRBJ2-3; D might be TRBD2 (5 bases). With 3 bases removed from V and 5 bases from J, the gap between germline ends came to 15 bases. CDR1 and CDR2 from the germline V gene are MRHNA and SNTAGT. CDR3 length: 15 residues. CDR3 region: CASSDNGAGLDTQYF. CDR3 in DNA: TGTGCCAGCAGTGATAACGGAGCCGGACTAGATACGCAGTATTTT.

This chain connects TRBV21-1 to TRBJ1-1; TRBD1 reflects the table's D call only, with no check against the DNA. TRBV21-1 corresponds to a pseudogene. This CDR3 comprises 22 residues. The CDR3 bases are TGTGCCAGCAGCAAAAAGAAAAGGATTTCGAGGACAGACCTAATACCGAACACTGAAGCTTTCTTT. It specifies CASSKKKRISRTDLIPNTEAFF.

Here the CDR3 reads CASSLTGFNTEAFF. As DNA, the CDR3 is TGTGCCAGCAGTTTGACAGGGTTTAACACTGAAGCTTTCTTT. This rearrangement joins TRBV6-5 to TRBJ1-1, with TRBD1 matching over 7 bases. V lost 4 bases to trimming and J lost 2 bases; unmatched junction nucleotides: 4. The germline V gene encodes CDR1 MNHEY and CDR2 SVGAGI. This CDR3 has 14 amino acids.

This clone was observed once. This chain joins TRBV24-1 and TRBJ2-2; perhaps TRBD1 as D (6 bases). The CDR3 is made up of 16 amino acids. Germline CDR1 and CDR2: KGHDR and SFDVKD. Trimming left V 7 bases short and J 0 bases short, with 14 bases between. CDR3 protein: CATSRGGTSNTGELFF. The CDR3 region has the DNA TGTGCCACCAGCCGAGGGGGTACCTCGAACACCGGGGAGCTGTTTTTT.

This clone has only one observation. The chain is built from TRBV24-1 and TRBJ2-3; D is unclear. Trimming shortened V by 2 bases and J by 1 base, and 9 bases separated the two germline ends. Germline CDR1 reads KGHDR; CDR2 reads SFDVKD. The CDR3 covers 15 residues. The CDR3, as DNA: TGTGCCACCAGTGATTCTAGAGAGGGCACAGATACGCAGTATTTT. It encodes CATSDSREGTDTQYF.

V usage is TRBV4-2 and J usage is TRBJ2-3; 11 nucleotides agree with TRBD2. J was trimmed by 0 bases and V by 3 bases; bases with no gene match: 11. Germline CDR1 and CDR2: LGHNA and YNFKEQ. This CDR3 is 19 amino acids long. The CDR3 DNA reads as TGTGCCAGCAGCCACCAAATAGCGGGAGGGTTAGATAGCACAGATACGCAGTATTTT. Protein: CASSHQIAGGLDSTDTQYF.

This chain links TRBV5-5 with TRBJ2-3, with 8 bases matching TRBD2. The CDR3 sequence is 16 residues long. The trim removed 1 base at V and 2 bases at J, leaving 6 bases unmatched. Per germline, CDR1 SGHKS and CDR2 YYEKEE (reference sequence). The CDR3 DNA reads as TGTGCCAGCAGCTTGATAAGCGGGAGTTCCACAGATACGCAGTATTTT. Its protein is CASSLISGSSTDTQYF.

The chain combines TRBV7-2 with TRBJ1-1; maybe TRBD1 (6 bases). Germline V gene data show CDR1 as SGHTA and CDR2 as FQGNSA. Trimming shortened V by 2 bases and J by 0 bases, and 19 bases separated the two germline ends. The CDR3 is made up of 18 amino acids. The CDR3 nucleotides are TGTGCCAGCAGCTTATTATCAGGGGTTTTCCGAATGAACACTGAAGCTTTCTTT. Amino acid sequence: CASSLLSGVFRMNTEAFF.

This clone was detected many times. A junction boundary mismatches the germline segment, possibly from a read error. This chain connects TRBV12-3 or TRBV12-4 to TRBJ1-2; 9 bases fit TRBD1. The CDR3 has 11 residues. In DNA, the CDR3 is TGTGCCAGCAGTCCCAGGGACAGGGTGCACTTC. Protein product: CASSPRDRVHF.

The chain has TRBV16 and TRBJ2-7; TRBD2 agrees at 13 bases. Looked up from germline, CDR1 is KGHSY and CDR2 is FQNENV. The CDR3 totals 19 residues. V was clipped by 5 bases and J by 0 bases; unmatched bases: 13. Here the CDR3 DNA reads TGTGCCAGCAGCAGTCCGACATACCGACTAGCGGGAGGCTCCTACGAGCAGTACTTC. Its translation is CASSSPTYRLAGGSYEQYF.

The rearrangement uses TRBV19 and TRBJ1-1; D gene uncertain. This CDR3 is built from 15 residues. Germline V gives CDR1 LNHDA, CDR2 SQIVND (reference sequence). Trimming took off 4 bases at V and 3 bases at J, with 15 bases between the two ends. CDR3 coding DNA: TGTGCCAGTAGTACCTCCGCGGGGTTGGACACTGAAGCTTTCTTT. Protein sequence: CASSTSAGLDTEAFF.

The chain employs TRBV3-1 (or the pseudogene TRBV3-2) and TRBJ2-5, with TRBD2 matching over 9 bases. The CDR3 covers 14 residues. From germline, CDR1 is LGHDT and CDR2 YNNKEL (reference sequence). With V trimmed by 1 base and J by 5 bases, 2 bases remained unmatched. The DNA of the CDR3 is TGTGCCAGCAGCCAAGGCGGGAGGGCTGAGACCCAGTACTTC. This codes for CASSQGGRAETQYF.

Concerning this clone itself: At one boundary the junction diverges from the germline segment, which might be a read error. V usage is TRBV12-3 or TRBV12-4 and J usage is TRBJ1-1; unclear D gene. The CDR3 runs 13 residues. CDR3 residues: CAGSIQLVTEAFF. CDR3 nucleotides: TGTGCCGGCAGTATACAACTAGTCACTGAAGCTTTCTTT.

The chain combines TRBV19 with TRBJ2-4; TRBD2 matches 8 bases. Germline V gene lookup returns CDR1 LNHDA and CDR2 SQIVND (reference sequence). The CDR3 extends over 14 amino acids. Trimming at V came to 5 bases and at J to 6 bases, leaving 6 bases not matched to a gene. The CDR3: CASSARLALNIQYF. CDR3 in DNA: TGTGCCAGTAGTGCCAGACTAGCGCTAAACATTCAGTACTTC.

In DNA, the CDR3 is TGTGCCAGCTCCAGGTTGAAAACGGATGGCTACACCTTC. Translated, it gives CASSRLKTDGYTF. The gene calls are TRBV27 and TRBJ1-2, with unresolved D. Between the trimmed V and J ends, which lost 8 bases and 6 bases, there was a span of 16 bases. This CDR3 spans 13 amino acids. Germline V lookup: CDR1 MNHEY, CDR2 SMNVEV (reference sequence).

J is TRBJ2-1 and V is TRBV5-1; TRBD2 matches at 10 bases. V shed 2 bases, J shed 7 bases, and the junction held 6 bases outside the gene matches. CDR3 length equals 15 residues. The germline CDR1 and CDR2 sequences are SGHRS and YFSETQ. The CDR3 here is CASSFTLAGENEQFF. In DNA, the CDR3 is TGCGCCAGCAGCTTTACCCTAGCGGGAGAGAATGAGCAGTTCTTC.